These 19 T cell receptor beta chains came from one sample sequenced in a study of shared clonotypes between healthy human individuals. The assay was immunoSEQ multiplex PCR, and TCRdb's table has in-frame clones only and misses some. The table includes about 2.4 million clones, more than 80% detected once. Sequencing was carried out using naive CD4+ T cells sorted from blood. Specified subset: CD45RA+ positively selected. These receptors were collected from a man younger than 30 in good health.

V is TRBV5-4 and J is TRBJ2-7; 10 nucleotides line up with TRBD2. V lost 4 bases to trimming and J lost 4 bases; unmatched junction nucleotides: 8. The CDR3 consists of 15 residues. Germline V gene lookup returns CDR1 SGHNT and CDR2 YYREEE (reference sequence). The CDR3 sequence: CASSPGAGGPYEQYF. The DNA for the CDR3 is TGTGCCAGCAGCCCAGGAGCGGGGGGGCCATACGAGCAGTACTTC.

The table lists this clone with a count of one. The chain recombines TRBV6-6 with TRBJ1-5, with TRBD1 matching over 9 bases. The CDR3 has 15 residues. After removal of 7 bases from V and 6 bases from J, the junction contained 10 bases not matched to a gene. In germline, CDR1 is MNHNY, CDR2 SVGAGI (reference sequence). Written as DNA, the CDR3 is TGTGCCAGCACCGACACGGGGACAGGGAGTCAGCCCCAGCATTTT. Protein: CASTDTGTGSQPQHF.

The chain has TRBV6-4 and TRBJ2-6; D not resolved. Germline assignment: CDR1 MRHNA and CDR2 SNTAGT. V was cut by 4 bases and J by 0 bases, with 4 bases left in between. The CDR3 covers 14 residues. The DNA for the CDR3 is TGTGCCAGCAGTGTAATCTCTGGGGCCAACGTCCTGACTTTC. This sequence encodes CASSVISGANVLTF.

The V call is TRBV11-2, the J call TRBJ2-1; 13 bases match TRBD2. V lost 5 bases to trimming and J lost 0 bases; unmatched junction nucleotides: 4. Looked up from germline, CDR1 is SGHAT and CDR2 is FQNNGV. The CDR3 covers 17 residues. This chain's CDR3 is CASSGGTSGNSYNEQFF. The CDR3 DNA sequence: TGTGCCAGCAGCGGCGGGACTAGCGGGAACTCCTACAATGAGCAGTTCTTC.

The chain combines TRBV6-4 with TRBJ2-1; TRBD2 might be the D (5 bases). V lost 5 bases, J lost 0 bases, and 14 bases lay in between. CDR3 length: 16 amino acids. Germline-derived CDR1 and CDR2 are MRHNA and SNTAGT. The CDR3 here is CASSRFGLFSYNEQFF. CDR3 bases: TGTGCCAGCAGTCGGTTCGGACTTTTCTCCTACAATGAGCAGTTCTTC.

This clone was recorded only once. Additional DNA sequences in this sample encode the identical CDR3. The chain uses TRBV2 and TRBJ1-2; D ambiguous. Trimming took off 6 bases at V and 1 base at J, with 6 bases between the two ends. This CDR3 is built from 12 residues. CDR1 and CDR2 from the germline V gene are SNHLY and FYNNEI. The CDR3 loop reads CASRRDNYGYTF. The CDR3 DNA reads TGTGCCAGCAGAAGGGATAACTATGGCTACACCTTC.

V and J are TRBV6-6 and TRBJ1-4; 8 bases fit TRBD1. CDR1 MNHNY and CDR2 SVGAGI come from the germline V gene (reference sequence). V shed 5 bases and J 7 bases; nucleotides not matched to a gene: 12. The CDR3 is 16 amino acids. This CDR3 reads CASSHTTTGEFEKLFF. The CDR3 region has the DNA TGTGCCAGCAGTCACACGACGACAGGGGAATTTGAAAAACTGTTTTTT.

In nucleotides, the CDR3 is TGTGCCAGCAGCTTGGGAGGTGCCGGGCCCTACGAGCAGTACTTC. Translation gives CASSLGGAGPYEQYF. The chain carries TRBV5-5 and TRBJ2-7; unclear D gene. The CDR3 contains 15 residues. With 0 bases removed from V and 2 bases from J, the gap between germline ends came to 12 bases. Germline lookup yields CDR1 SGHKS and CDR2 YYEKEE (reference sequence).

The chain is built from TRBV19 and TRBJ2-1; D remains unclear. Per germline, CDR1 LNHDA and CDR2 SQIVND (reference sequence). This CDR3 region has 15 residues. Trimming pared 1 base from V and 9 bases from J, leaving 16 bases between. The CDR3: CASSIGTMGGIEQFF. The CDR3 coding sequence is TGTGCCAGTAGTATAGGGACGATGGGTGGGATTGAGCAGTTCTTC.

CDR3 nucleotides: TGCGCCAGCAGCCAAGAAGGGTCGGGCTCACCCCTCCACTTT. It encodes CASSQEGSGSPLHF. V usage is TRBV4-1 and J usage is TRBJ1-6; D remains unclear. The CDR3 is 14 residues long. Germline V CDR1 and CDR2: MGHRA, YSYEKL. The V gene lost 0 bases and the J gene lost 10 bases, with 10 bases spanning the gap.

This clone was found once. The gene calls are TRBV5-4 and TRBJ1-6; TRBD1 might be the D (5 bases). From germline, CDR1 is SGHNT and CDR2 YYREEE (reference sequence). The V and J ends lost 3 bases and 4 bases respectively, with 11 bases between them. This CDR3 spans 15 amino acids. CDR3 bases: TGTGCCAGCAGCTGGGGCGGCAGATATAATTCACCCCTCCACTTT. It encodes CASSWGGRYNSPLHF.

With respect to this clone: This specimen includes other DNA sequences encoding the same CDR3. The chain uses TRBV18 and TRBJ1-1; D uncertain. The germline V gene has CDR1 KGHSH and CDR2 LQKENI. Trimming cost V 3 bases and J 1 base, with 6 bases left between them. CDR3 length: 13 residues. CDR3 DNA sequence: TGTGCCAGCTCACCCTCTGAGAACACTGAAGCTTTCTTT. This translates into CASSPSENTEAFF.

The rearrangement uses TRBV6-5 and TRBJ2-5, with 8 bases aligning to TRBD2. V lost 6 bases, J lost 0 bases, and 6 bases stayed unmatched. CDR1 and CDR2 (germline): MNHEY, SVGAGI. This CDR3 has 15 residues. This CDR3 reads CASSRRGGYQETQYF. The CDR3 nucleotides read TGTGCCAGCAGCCGACGGGGGGGGTACCAAGAGACCCAGTACTTC.

This sequence joins TRBV6-5 and TRBJ2-7; D perhaps matches TRBD2 (5 bases). Trimming stripped 6 bases from V and 5 bases from J, with 17 bases between. The length of the CDR3 is 14 residues. The germline V gene encodes CDR1 MNHEY and CDR2 SVGAGI. The CDR3 loop is CASRPPIGLHEQYF. Here the CDR3 DNA reads TGTGCCAGCAGGCCCCCGATCGGACTCCACGAGCAGTACTTC.

V gene TRBV5-6 combines with J gene TRBJ1-2; TRBD1 might be the D (5 bases). This CDR3 region has 18 residues. Germline V gene sequence: CDR1 SGHDT, CDR2 YYEEEE. Trimming left V 4 bases short and J 0 bases short, with 22 bases between. The CDR3 sequence: CASSPRQGSPYTNYGYTF. The DNA for the CDR3 is TGTGCCAGCAGCCCCCGTCAGGGCAGTCCCTACACTAACTATGGCTACACCTTC.

A single count supports this clone. V gene TRBV5-1 combines with J gene TRBJ1-3; a possible D gene is TRBD1 (5 bases). This CDR3 spans 14 amino acids. Germline V gene sequence: CDR1 SGHRS, CDR2 YFSETQ. Trimming stripped 4 bases from V and 4 bases from J, with 12 bases between. CDR3 residues: CASSLGTVGNTIYF. Written as DNA, the CDR3 is TGCGCCAGCAGCCTCGGGACGGTCGGAAACACCATATATTTT.

This chain links TRBV15 with TRBJ2-1; TRBD2 matches 7 bases. This CDR3 is built from 15 residues. Germline CDR1 and CDR2: LNHNV and YYDKDF (reference sequence). V shed 0 bases, J shed 7 bases, and the junction held 6 bases outside the gene matches. The DNA for the CDR3 is TGTGCCACCAGCAGAGAATGGGGGGGAGGGAATGAGCAGTTCTTC. Translation: CATSREWGGGNEQFF. Using reference TRBV15 and TRBJ2-1 for the parts outside the CDR3, the full variable domain is DAMVIQNPRYQVTQFGKPVTLSCSQTLNHNVMYWYQQKSSQAPKLLFHYYDKDFNNEADTPDNFQSRRPNTSFCFLDIRSPGLGDTAMYLCATSREWGGGNEQFFGPGTRLTVL.

This clone was recorded a few times. The genes are TRBV5-1 and TRBJ1-2; D perhaps matches TRBD1 (5 bases). V gave up 4 bases and J gave up 0 bases, with 19 bases separating them. Germline V gene data show CDR1 as SGHRS and CDR2 as YFSETQ. The CDR3 length is 17 residues. CDR3 bases: TGCGCCAGCAGCCGGGGGGAGTCCAGGGCCTCTAACTATGGCTACACCTTC. Its protein product is CASSRGESRASNYGYTF.

This sequence joins TRBV10-3 and TRBJ2-2, with unresolved D. The V and J ends lost 10 bases and 2 bases respectively, with 14 bases between them. Germline V CDR1 and CDR2: ENHRY, SYGVKD. The CDR3 is 14 amino acids. The CDR3: CATGLSDNTGELFF. CDR3 sequence (DNA): TGTGCCACCGGTCTATCCGATAACACCGGGGAGCTGTTTTTT.